This T cell receptor (beta chain) is drawn from a study of molecular identifiers for immune sequencing clone quantification. Deletions cut 8 bases from V and 2 bases from J, with 20 bases between. The CDR3 runs 16 residues. Germline V CDR1 and CDR2: SGHVS, FNYEAQ. This clonotype was found many times. A single record per CDR3 protein comes from TCRdb applying MiXCR to the PCR reads. The data contain under 350,000 distinct CDR3 sequences, roughly a quarter of them singletons. The sorting of naive CD8 T cells used the CD8+CD4-CCR7+CD45RA+ phenotype. The receptor's source is a human donor in good health. Some libraries in this study had Jurkat cell RNA spiked in. The chain recombines TRBV7-6 with TRBJ2-3; weak D call: TRBD2 (5 bases). The sample taken for sequencing was naive CD8+ T cells from blood, with Jurkat cell RNA spiked in. The subset was: FACS-sorted CD8+CD4-CCR7+CD45RA+ naive T cells. The CDR3 protein is CASHPLEALSTDTQYF. CDR3 in DNA: TGTGCCAGCCATCCTTTGGAGGCACTGTCCACAGATACGCAGTATTTT.